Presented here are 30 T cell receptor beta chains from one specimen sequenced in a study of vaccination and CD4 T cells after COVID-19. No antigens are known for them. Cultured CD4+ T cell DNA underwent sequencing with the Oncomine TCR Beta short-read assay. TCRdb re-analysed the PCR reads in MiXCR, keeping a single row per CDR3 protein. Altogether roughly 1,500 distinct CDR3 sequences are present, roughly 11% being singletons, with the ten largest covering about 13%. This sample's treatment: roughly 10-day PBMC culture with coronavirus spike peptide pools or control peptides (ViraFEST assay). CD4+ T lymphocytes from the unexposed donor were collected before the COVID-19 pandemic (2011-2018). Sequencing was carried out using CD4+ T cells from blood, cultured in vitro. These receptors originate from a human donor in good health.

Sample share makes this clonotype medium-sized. CDR3 sequence: CASSFLAGPYEQYF. The CDR3 bases are TGTGCCAGCAGTTTCCTAGCGGGGCCCTACGAGCAGTACTTC. The chain joins TRBV27 to TRBJ2-7, with 9 bases that match TRBD2. CDR3 length equals 14 residues. Germline-derived CDR1 and CDR2 are MNHEY and SMNVEV (reference sequence). V lost 3 bases and J lost 2; bases outside the gene matches: 2.

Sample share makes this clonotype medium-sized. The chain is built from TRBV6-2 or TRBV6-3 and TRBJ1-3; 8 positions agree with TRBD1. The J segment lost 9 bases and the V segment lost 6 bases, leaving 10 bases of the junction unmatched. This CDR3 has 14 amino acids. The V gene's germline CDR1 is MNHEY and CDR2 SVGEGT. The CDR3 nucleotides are TGTGCCAGCAGAGCCGGGACAGGAGGGAGCACCATATATTTT. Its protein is CASRAGTGGSTIYF.

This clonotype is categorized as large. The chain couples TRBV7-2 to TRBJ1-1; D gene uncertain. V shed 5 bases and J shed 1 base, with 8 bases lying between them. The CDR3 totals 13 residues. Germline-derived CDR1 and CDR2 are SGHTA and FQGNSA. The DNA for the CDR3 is TGTGCCAGCAGCCAACAGCCGAACACTGAAGCTTTCTTT. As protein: CASSQQPNTEAFF. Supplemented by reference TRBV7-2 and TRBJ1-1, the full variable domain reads GAGVSQSPSNKVTEKGKDVELRCDPISGHTALYWYRQSLGQGLEFLIYFQGNSAPDKSGLPSDRFSAERTGGSVSTLTIQRTQQEDSAVYLCASSQQPNTEAFFGQGTRLTVV.

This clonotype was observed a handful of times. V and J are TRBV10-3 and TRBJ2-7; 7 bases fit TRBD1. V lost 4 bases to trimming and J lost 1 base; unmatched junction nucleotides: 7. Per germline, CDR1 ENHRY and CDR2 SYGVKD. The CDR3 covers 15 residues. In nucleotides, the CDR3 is TGTGCCATCAGTGGTAGTGGGACAGTATCCTACGAGCAGTACTTC. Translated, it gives CAISGSGTVSYEQYF.

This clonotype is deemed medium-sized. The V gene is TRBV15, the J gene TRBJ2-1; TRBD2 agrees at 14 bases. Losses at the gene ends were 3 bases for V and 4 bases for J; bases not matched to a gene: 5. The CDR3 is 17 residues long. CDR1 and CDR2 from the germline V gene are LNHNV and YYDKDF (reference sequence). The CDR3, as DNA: TGTGCCACCAGCAGTAAGAGGACTAGCGGGGGGTACAATGAGCAGTTCTTC. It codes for CATSSKRTSGGYNEQFF.

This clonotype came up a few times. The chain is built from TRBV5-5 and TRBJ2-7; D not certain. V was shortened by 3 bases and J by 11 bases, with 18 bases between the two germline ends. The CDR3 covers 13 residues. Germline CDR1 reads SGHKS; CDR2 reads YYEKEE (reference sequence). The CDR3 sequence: CASSSIIQSWEYF. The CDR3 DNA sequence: TGTGCCAGCAGCTCCATTATACAGAGTTGGGAGTACTTC.

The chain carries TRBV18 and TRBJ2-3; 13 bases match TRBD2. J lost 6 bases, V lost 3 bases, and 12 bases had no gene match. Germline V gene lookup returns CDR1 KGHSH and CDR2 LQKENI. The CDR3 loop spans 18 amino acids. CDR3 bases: TGTGCCAGCTCACCTCAGGGGGAACTAGCGGGAGGGCCCGATACGCAGTATTTT. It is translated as CASSPQGELAGGPDTQYF.

CDR3 sequence reads: CASSSGPLRGMAETQYF. For the CDR3, the DNA is TGCGCCAGCAGCTCGGGCCCCCTGCGGGGGATGGCAGAGACCCAGTACTTC. The chain has TRBV5-1 and TRBJ2-5; 7 positions agree with TRBD2. Trimming at V came to 3 bases and at J to 4 bases, leaving 15 bases not matched to a gene. The V gene's germline CDR1 is SGHRS and CDR2 YFSETQ. This CDR3 region has 17 residues.

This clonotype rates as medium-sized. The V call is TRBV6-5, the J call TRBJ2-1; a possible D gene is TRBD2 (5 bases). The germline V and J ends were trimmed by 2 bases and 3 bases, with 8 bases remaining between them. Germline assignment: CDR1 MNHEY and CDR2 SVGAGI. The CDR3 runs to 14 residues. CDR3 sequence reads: CASSYLDYYNEQFF. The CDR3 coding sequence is TGTGCCAGCAGTTACCTTGACTACTACAATGAGCAGTTCTTC.

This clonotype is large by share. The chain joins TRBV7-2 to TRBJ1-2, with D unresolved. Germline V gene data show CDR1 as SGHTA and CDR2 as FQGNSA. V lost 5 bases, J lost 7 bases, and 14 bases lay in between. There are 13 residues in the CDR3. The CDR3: CASSPQWGSGYTF. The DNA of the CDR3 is TGTGCCAGCAGCCCGCAGTGGGGTTCTGGCTACACCTTC.

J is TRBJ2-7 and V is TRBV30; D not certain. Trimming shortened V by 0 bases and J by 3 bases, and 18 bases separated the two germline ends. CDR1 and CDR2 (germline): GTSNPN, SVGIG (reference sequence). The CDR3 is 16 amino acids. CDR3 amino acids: CAWSVPVMGLSYEQYF. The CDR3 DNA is TGTGCCTGGAGTGTACCAGTTATGGGTTTGAGCTACGAGCAGTACTTC.

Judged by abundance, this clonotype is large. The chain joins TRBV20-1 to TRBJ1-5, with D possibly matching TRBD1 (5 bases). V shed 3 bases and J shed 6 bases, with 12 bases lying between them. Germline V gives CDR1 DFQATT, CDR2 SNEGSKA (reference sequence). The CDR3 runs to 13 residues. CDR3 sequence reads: CSARQGVVQPQHF. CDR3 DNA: TGCAGTGCTAGGCAGGGAGTGGTTCAGCCCCAGCATTTT.

The CDR3 nucleotides are TGTGCCAGCATTTATGGGGGAGTTAGCACAGATACGCAGTATTTT. Encoded protein: CASIYGGVSTDTQYF. The chain carries TRBV2 and TRBJ2-3; D possibly matches TRBD1 or TRBD2 (5 bases each). Trimming cost V 7 bases and J 0 bases, with 14 bases left between them. Per the germline V gene, CDR1 is SNHLY and CDR2 is FYNNEI. CDR3 size: 15 residues.

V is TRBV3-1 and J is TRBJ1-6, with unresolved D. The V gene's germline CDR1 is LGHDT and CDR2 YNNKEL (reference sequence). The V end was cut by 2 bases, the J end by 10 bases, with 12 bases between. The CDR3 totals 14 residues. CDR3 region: CASSQQFRRSPLHF. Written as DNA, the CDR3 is TGTGCCAGCAGCCAACAATTTCGACGCTCACCCCTCCACTTT.

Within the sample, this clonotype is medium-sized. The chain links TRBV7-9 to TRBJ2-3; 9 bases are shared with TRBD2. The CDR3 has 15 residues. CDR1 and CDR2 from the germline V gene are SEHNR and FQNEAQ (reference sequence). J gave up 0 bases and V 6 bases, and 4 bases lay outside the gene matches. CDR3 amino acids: CASRRTSGSTDTQYF. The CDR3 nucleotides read TGTGCCAGCAGACGTACTAGCGGGAGCACAGATACGCAGTATTTT.

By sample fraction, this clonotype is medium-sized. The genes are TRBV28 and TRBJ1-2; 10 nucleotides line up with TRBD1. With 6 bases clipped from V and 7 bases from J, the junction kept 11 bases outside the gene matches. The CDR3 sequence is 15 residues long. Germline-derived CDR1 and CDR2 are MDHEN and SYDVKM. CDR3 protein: CASRLPGTGVGGYTF. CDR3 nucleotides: TGTGCCAGCAGATTACCTGGGACAGGGGTAGGTGGCTACACCTTC.

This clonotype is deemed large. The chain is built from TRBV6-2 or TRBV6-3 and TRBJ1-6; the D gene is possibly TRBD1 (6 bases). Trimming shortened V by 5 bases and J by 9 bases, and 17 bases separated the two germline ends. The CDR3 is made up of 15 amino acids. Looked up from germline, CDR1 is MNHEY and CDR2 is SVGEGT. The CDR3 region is CASSPWKGEGSPLHF. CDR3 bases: TGTGCCAGCAGTCCCTGGAAGGGGGAAGGTTCACCCCTCCACTTT.

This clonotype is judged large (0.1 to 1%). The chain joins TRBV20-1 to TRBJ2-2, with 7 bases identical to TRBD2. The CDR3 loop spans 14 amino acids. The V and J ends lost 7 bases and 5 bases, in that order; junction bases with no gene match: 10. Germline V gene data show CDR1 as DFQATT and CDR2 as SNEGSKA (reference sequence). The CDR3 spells CSDQGGPRTGELFF. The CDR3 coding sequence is TGCAGTGATCAGGGAGGGCCGCGGACCGGGGAGCTGTTTTTT.

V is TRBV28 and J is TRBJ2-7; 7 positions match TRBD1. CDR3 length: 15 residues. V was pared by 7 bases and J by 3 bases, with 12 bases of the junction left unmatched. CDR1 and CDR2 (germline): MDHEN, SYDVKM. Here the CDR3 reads CASTRRQGPYYEQYF. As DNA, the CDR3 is TGTGCCAGCACCCGACGACAGGGACCTTACTACGAGCAGTACTTC.

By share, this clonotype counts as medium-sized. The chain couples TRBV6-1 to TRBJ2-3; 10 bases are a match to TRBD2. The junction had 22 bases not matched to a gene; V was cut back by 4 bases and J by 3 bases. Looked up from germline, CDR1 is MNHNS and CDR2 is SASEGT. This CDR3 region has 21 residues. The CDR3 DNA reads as TGTGCCAGCAGTGTCAACACAGGTTTGGGGCCTCCGGGACTAGCGACAGATACGCAGTATTTT. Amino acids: CASSVNTGLGPPGLATDTQYF.

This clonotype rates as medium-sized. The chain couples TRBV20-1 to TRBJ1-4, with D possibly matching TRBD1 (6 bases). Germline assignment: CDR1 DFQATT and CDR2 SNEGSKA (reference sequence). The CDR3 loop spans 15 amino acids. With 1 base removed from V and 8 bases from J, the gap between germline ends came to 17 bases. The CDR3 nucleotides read TGCAGTGCTAGAGGTCTACAGGGTGTGGGGGAAAAACTGTTTTTT. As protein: CSARGLQGVGEKLFF.

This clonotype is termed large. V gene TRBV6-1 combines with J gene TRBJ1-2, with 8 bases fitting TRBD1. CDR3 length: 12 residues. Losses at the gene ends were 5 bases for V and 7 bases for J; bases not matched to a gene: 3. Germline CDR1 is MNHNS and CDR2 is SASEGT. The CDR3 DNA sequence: TGTGCCAGCAGTCCGACAGGGGCTGGCTACACCTTC. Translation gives CASSPTGAGYTF.

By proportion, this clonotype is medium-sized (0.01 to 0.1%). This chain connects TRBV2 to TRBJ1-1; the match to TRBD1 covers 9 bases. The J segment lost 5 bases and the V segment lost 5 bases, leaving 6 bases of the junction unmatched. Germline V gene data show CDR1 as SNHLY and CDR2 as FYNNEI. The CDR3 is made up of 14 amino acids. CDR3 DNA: TGTGCCAGCAGTACCCGGACAGGGGAGACTGAAGCTTTCTTT. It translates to CASSTRTGETEAFF.

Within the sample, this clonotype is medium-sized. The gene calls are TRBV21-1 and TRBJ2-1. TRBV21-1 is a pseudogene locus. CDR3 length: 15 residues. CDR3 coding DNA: TGTGCCAGCAGCAAAGGATGGGGAAAGAGCAATGAGCAGTTCTTC. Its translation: CASSKGWGKSNEQFF.

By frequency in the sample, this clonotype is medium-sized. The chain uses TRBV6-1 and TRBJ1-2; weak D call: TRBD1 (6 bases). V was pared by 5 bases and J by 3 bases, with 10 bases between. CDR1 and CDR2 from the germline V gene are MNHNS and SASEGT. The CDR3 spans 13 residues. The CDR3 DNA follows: TGTGCCAGCAGTCAACAGGGTGACTATGGCTACACCTTC. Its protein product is CASSQQGDYGYTF.

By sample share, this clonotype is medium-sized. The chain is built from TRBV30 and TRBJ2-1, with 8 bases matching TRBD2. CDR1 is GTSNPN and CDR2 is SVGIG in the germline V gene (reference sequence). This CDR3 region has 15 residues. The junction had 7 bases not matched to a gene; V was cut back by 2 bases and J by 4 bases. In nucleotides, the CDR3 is TGTGCCTGGAGTACGGGCGGGAGGACGTACAATGAGCAGTTCTTC. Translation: CAWSTGGRTYNEQFF.

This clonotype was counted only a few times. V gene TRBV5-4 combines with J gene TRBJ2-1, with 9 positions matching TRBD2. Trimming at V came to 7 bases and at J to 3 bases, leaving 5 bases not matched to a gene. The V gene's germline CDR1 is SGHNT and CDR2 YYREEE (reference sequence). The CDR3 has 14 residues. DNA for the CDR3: TGTGCCAGCGACGCGGGAGGGGGCTACAATGAGCAGTTCTTC. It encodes CASDAGGGYNEQFF.

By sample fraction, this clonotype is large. The CDR3, as DNA: TGCAGTGCTTCACCCCCCACTAACTATGGCTACACCTTC. Translation: CSASPPTNYGYTF. The V and J genes are TRBV20-1 and TRBJ1-2; unclear D gene. With 5 bases removed from V and 0 bases from J, the gap between germline ends came to 10 bases. The CDR3 covers 13 residues. CDR1 is DFQATT and CDR2 is SNEGSKA in the germline V gene (reference sequence).

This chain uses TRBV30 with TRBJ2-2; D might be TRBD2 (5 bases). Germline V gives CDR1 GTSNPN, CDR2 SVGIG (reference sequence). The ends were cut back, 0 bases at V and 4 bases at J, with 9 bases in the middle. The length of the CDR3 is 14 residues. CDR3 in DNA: TGTGCCTGGAGTGTGGGAGCATCCACCGGGGAGCTGTTTTTT. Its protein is CAWSVGASTGELFF.

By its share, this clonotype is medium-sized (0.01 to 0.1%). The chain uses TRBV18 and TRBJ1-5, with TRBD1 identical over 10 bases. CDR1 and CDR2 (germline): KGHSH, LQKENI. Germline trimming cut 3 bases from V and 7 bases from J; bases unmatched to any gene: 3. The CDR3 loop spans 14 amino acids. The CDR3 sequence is CASSPTGGDQPQHF. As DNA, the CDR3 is TGTGCCAGCTCACCGACAGGGGGCGACCAGCCCCAGCATTTT.